This T cell receptor beta chain was obtained from a study of graft-versus-host responses after intestinal transplantation. In regard to this clone: The target antigen is unknown.

Data came from immunoSEQ multiplex PCR; TCRdb stores just in-frame clones and leaves some out. The sample contains some 110,000 clones, around 92% of which appear only once. The source material was unstimulated CD8+ T cells sorted from spleen or lymph node cells, sampled before transplant. This TCR was recovered from a human donor who was the organ donor for an intestinal transplant.

The CDR3 DNA is TGCGCCAGCAGCCAAGATGTGCAGGGGGGGGAAAAACTGTTTTTT. Its protein is CASSQDVQGGEKLFF. The genes are TRBV4-1 and TRBJ1-4, with TRBD1 matching over 7 bases. Looked up from germline, CDR1 is MGHRA and CDR2 is YSYEKL. The CDR3 is 15 residues long. The ends lost 0 bases at V and 8 bases at J; junction bases unmatched: 6.